The clone carrying this T cell receptor (beta chain) was observed a few times. The data derive from a study of identical twins. MiXCR, run by TCRdb on the 5' RACE reads, gives a single entry per CDR3 protein. Of more than 1.5 million distinct CDR3 sequences listed, about 32% are singletons. The V gene lost 1 base and the J gene lost 6 bases, with 10 bases spanning the gap. In germline, CDR1 is MNHEY, CDR2 SMNVEV (reference sequence). This CDR3 comprises 15 residues. Material: cord blood. V gene TRBV27 combines with J gene TRBJ1-6; D gene uncertain. The source is a newborn girl in good health. CDR3 loop: CASSLFRESNSPLHF. DNA of the CDR3: TGTGCCAGCAGTTTATTCCGGGAGAGTAATTCACCCCTCCACTTT.